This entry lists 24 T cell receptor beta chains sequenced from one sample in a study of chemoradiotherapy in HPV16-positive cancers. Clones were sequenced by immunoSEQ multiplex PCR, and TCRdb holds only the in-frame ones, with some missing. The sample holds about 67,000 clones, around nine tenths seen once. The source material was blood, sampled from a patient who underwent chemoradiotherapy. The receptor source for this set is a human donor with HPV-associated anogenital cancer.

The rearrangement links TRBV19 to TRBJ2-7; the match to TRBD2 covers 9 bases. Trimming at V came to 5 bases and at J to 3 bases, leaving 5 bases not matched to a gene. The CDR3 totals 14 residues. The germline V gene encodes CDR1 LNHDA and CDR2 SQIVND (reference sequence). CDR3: CASSLTSGNYEQYF. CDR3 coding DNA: TGTGCCAGTAGTCTGACTAGCGGTAACTACGAGCAGTACTTC.

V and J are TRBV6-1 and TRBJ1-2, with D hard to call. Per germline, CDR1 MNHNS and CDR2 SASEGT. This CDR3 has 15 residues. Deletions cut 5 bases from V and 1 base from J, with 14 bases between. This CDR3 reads CASSPRARINYGYTF. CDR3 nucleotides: TGTGCCAGCAGTCCGAGGGCCAGAATTAACTATGGCTACACCTTC.

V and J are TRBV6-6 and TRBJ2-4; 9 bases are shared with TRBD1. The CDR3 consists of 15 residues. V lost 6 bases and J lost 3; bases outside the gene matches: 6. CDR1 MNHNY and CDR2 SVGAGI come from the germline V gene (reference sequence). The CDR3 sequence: CASRGTGLDKNIQYF. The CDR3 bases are TGTGCCAGCAGGGGGACAGGGCTTGACAAAAACATTCAGTACTTC.

The CDR3 here is CASSLLPPGQGDTEAFF. DNA for the CDR3: TGTGCCAGCAGTTTACTGCCCCCCGGACAGGGGGACACTGAAGCTTTCTTT. The chain joins TRBV27 to TRBJ1-1; 10 bases fit TRBD1. This CDR3 region has 17 residues. Trimming cost V 2 bases and J 3 bases; bases outside gene matches: 9. The germline CDR1 and CDR2 sequences are MNHEY and SMNVEV (reference sequence).

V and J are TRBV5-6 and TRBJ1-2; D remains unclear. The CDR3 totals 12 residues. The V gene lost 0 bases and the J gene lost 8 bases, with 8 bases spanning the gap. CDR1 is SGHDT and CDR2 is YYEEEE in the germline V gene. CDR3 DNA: TGTGCCAGCAGCTTGGACCAGATCGGCTACACCTTC. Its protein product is CASSLDQIGYTF.

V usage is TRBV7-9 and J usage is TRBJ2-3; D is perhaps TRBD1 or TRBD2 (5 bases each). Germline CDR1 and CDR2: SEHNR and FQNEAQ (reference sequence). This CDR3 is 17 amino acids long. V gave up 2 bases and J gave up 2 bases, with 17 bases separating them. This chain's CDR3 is CASSLNPGRPVTDTQYF. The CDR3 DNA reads TGTGCCAGCAGCTTAAACCCGGGACGGCCCGTCACAGATACGCAGTATTTT.

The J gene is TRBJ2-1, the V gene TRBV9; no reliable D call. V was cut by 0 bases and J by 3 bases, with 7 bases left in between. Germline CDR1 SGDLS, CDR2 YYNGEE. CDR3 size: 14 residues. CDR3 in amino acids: CASSVAGDYNEQFF. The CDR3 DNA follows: TGTGCCAGCAGCGTAGCGGGTGACTACAATGAGCAGTTCTTC.

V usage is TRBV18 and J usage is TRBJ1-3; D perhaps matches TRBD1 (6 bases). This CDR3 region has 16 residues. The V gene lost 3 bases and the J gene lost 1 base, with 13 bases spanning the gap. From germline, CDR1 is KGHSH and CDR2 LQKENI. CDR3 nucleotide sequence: TGTGCCAGCTCACCCCAACAGGGACGGTCTGGAAACACCATATATTTT. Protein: CASSPQQGRSGNTIYF.

The CDR3 is CASSLRQDQETQYF. CDR3 DNA: TGCGCCAGCAGCTTGCGACAGGACCAAGAGACCCAGTACTTC. The rearrangement links TRBV5-1 to TRBJ2-5; TRBD1 might be the D (6 bases). The germline gives CDR1 SGHRS, CDR2 YFSETQ. V was trimmed by 1 base and J by 0 bases, leaving 7 bases between them. The CDR3 length is 14 residues.

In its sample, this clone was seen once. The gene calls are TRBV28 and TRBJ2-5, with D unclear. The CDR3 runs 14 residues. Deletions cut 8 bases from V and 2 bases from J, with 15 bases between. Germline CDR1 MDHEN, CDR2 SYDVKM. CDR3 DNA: TGTGCCAGCGGCTCCCGCCTATTTCAAGAGACCCAGTACTTC. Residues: CASGSRLFQETQYF.

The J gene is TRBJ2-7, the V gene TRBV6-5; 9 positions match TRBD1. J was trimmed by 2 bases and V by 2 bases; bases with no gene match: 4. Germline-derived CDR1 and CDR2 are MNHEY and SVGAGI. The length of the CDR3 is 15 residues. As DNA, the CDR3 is TGTGCCAGCAGTTACCAGGGACAGGGACCCTACGAGCAGTACTTC. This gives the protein CASSYQGQGPYEQYF.

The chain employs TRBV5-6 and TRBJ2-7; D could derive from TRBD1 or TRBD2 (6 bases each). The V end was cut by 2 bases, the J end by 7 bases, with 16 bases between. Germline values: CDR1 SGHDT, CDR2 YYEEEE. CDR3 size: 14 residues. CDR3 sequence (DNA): TGTGCCAGCAGCTTTGATCCGGGGGCTTGGGAGCAGTACTTC. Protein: CASSFDPGAWEQYF.

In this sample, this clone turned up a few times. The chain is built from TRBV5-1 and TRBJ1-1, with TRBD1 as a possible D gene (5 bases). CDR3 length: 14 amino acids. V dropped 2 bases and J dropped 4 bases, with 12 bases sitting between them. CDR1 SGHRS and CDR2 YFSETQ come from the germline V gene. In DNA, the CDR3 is TGCGCCAGCAGCTTAAGGGACGTATTCACTGAAGCTTTCTTT. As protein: CASSLRDVFTEAFF.

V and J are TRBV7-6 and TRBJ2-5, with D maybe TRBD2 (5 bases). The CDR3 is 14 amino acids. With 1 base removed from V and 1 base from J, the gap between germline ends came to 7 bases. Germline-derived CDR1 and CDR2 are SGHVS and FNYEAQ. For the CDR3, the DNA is TGTGCCAGCAGCTTAGGACTAATCCAAGAGACCCAGTACTTC. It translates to CASSLGLIQETQYF.

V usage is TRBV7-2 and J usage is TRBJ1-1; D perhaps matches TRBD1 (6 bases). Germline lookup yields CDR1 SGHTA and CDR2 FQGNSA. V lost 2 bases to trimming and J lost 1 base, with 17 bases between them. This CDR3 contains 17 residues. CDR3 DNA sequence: TGTGCCAGCAGCTTAAAGGGGGGGGCCTCTCGGAACACTGAAGCTTTCTTT. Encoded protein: CASSLKGGASRNTEAFF.

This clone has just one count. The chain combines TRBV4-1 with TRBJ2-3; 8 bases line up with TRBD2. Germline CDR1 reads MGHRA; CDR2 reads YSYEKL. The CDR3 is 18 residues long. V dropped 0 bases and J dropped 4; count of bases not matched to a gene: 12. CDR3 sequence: CASSQDPVSGSFADTQYF. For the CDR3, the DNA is TGCGCCAGCAGCCAAGATCCCGTGAGCGGGAGTTTTGCAGATACGCAGTATTTT.

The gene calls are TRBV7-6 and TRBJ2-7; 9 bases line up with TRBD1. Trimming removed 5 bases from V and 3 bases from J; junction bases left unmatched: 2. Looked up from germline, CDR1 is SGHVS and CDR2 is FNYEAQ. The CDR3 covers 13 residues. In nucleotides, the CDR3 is TGTGCCAGCAGCAAGGGACAGGGCTACGAGCAGTACTTC. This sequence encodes CASSKGQGYEQYF.

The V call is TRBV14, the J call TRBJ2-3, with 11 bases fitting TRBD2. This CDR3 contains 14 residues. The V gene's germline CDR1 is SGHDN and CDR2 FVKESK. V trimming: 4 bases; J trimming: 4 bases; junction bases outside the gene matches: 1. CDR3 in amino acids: CASSPLAGADTQYF. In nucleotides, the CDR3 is TGTGCCAGCAGCCCACTAGCGGGAGCAGATACGCAGTATTTT. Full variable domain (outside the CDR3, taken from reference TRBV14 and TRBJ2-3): EAGVTQFPSHSVIEKGQTVTLRCDPISGHDNLYWYRRVMGKEIKFLLHFVKESKQDESGMPNNRFLAERTGGTYSTLKVQPAELEDSGVYFCASSPLAGADTQYFGPGTRLTVL.

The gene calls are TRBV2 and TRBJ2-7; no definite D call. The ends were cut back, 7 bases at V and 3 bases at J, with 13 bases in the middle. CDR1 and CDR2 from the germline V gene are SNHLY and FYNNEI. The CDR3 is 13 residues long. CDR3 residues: CASISETFYEQYF. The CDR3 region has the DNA TGTGCCAGCATCTCAGAAACCTTCTACGAGCAGTACTTC.

CDR3 residues: CAWQLVTEAFF. DNA of the CDR3: TGTGCCTGGCAACTGGTCACTGAAGCTTTCTTT. This chain links TRBV30 with TRBJ1-1; D gene unclear. Germline CDR1 is GTSNPN and CDR2 is SVGIG (reference sequence). The CDR3 length is 11 residues. The V end lost 5 bases, the J end lost 4 bases, and 8 bases lay between the germline ends. Full variable domain (missing parts from reference TRBV30 and TRBJ1-1): SQTIHQWPATLVQPVGSPLSLECTVEGTSNPNLYWYRQAAGRGLQLLFYSVGIGQISSEVPQNLSASRPQDRQFILSSKKLLLSDSGFYLCAWQLVTEAFFGQGTRLTVV.

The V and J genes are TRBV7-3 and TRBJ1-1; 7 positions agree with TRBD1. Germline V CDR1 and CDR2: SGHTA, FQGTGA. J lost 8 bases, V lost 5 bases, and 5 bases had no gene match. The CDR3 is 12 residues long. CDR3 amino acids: CASSPSGQEAFF. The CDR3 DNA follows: TGTGCCAGCAGCCCCTCGGGACAGGAAGCTTTCTTT. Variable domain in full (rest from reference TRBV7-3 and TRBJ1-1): GAGVSQTPSNKVTEKGKYVELRCDPISGHTALYWYRQSLGQGPEFLIYFQGTGAADDSGLPNDRFFAVRPEGSVSTLKIQRTERGDSAVYLCASSPSGQEAFFGQGTRLTVV.

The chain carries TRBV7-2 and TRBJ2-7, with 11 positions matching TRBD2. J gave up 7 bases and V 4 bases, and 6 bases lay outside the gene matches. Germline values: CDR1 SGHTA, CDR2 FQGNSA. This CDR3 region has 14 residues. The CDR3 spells CASSSTSGSGEQYF. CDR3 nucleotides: TGTGCCAGCAGCTCAACTAGCGGGAGTGGTGAGCAGTACTTC.

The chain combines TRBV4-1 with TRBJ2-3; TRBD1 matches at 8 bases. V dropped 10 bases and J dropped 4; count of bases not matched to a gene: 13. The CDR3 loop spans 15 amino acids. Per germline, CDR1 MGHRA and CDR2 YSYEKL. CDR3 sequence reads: CATSTRQGIPDTQYF. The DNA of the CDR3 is TGCGCCACCTCAACCCGACAGGGGATTCCAGATACGCAGTATTTT.

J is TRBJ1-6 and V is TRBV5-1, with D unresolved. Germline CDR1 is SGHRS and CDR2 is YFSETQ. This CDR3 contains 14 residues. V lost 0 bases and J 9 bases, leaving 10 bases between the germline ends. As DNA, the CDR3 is TGCGCCAGCAGCTTGGTGGCAGGCACTTCACCCCTCCACTTT. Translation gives CASSLVAGTSPLHF.